The clone carrying this T cell receptor (beta chain) was counted a single time. Antigen: not known. The study ran its PCR with 60 Vbeta and 13 Jbeta primers. Some clones are missing from TCRdb's copy, which holds only in-frame ones; the method was immunoSEQ multiplex PCR. The sample lists 100,000 to 150,000 clones, around four fifths occurring once. This sample is part of a study of cytomegalovirus exposure and HLA in healthy donors. Sampled while nominally healthy, donors likely had unrecorded immune exposures. General study findings and limits: Reportedly, a later analysis found an Asian-associated ancestry cluster had fewer N-insertions than the approximately 670-donor mean.

Germline values: CDR1 GTSNPN, CDR2 SVGIG (reference sequence). The CDR3 spans 15 residues. V was pared by 0 bases and J by 6 bases, with 15 bases between. The sample consisted of PBMCs. This TCR was recovered from a man aged 18-30 years in good health and CMV-seropositive. This chain connects TRBV30 to TRBJ1-5; D perhaps matches TRBD1 (6 bases). CDR3 sequence reads: CAWSVWAGDSQPQHF. The CDR3 DNA reads TGTGCCTGGAGTGTATGGGCAGGGGATAGTCAGCCCCAGCATTTT.